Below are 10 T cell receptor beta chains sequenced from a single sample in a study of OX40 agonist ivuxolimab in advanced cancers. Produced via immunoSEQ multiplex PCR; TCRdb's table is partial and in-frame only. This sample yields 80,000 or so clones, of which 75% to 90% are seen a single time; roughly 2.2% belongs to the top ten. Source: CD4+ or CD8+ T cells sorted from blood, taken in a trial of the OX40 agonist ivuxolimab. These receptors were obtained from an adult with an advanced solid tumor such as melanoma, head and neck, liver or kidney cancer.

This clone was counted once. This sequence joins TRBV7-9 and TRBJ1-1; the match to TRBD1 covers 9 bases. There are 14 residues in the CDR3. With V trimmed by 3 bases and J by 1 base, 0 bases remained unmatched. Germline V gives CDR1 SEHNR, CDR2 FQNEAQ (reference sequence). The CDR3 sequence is CASSLTGGNTEAFF. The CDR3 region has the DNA TGTGCCAGCAGCTTGACAGGGGGGAACACTGAAGCTTTCTTT.

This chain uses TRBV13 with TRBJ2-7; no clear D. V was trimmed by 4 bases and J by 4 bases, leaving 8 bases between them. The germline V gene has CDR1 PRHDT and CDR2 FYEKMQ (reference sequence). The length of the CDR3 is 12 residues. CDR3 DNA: TGTGCCAGCAGCTCGACCTCTTACGAGCAGTACTTC. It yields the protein CASSSTSYEQYF. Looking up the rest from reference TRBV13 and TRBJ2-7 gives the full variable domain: AAGVIQSPRHLIKEKRETATLKCYPIPRHDTVYWYQQGPGQDPQFLISFYEKMQSDKGSIPDRFSAQQFSDYHSELNMSSLELGDSALYFCASSSTSYEQYFGPGTRLTVT.

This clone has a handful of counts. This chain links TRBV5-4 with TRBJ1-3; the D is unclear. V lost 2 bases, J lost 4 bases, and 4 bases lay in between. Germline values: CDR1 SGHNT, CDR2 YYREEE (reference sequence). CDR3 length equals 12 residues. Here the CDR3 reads CASSFQGNTIYF. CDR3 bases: TGTGCCAGCAGCTTCCAGGGAAACACCATATATTTT.

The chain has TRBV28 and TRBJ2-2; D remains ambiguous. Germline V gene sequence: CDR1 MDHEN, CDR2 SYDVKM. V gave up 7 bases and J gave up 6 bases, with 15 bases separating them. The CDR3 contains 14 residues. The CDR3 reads CASTLIRVAGELFF. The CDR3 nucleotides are TGTGCCAGCACCTTGATACGGGTAGCCGGGGAGCTGTTTTTT.

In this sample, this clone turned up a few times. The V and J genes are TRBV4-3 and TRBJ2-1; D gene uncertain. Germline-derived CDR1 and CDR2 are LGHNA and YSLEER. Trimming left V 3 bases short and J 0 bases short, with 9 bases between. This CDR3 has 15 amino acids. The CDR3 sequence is CASSQTVRSYNEQFF. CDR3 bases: TGCGCCAGCAGCCAGACTGTACGCTCCTACAATGAGCAGTTCTTC.

CDR3 protein: CASREGSTDTQYF. The CDR3 region has the DNA TGTGCCAGCAGGGAAGGGAGCACAGATACGCAGTATTTT. The chain uses TRBV5-4 and TRBJ2-3; no definite D call. In germline, CDR1 is SGHNT, CDR2 YYREEE (reference sequence). V lost 5 bases to trimming and J lost 0 bases, with 7 bases between them. This CDR3 spans 13 amino acids.

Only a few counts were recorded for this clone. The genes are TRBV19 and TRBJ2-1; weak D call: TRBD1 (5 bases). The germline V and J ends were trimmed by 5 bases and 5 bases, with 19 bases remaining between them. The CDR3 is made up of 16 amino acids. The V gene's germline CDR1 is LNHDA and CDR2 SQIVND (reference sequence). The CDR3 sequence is CASSLVTGQGDNEQFF. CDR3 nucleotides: TGTGCCAGTAGTTTAGTAACAGGACAAGGTGACAATGAGCAGTTCTTC.

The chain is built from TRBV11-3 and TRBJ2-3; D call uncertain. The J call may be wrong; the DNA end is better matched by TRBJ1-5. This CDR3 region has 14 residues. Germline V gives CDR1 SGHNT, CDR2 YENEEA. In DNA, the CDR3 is TGTGCCAGCAGCCTCACAGCTAGCACAGATACGCAGCATTTT. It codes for CASSLTASTDTQHF.

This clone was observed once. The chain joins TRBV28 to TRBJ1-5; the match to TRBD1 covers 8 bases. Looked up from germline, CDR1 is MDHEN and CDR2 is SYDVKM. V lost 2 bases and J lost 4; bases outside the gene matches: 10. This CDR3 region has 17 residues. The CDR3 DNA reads TGTGCCAGCAGTTTACCGGTGGACAGGGCCCCGAATCAGCCCCAGCATTTT. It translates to CASSLPVDRAPNQPQHF.

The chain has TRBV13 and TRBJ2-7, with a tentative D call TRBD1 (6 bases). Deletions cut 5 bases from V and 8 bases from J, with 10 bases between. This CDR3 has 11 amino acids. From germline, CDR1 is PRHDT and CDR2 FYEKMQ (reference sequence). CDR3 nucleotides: TGTGCCAGCAGCCAAGACAGGAAGCAGTACTTC. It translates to CASSQDRKQYF.